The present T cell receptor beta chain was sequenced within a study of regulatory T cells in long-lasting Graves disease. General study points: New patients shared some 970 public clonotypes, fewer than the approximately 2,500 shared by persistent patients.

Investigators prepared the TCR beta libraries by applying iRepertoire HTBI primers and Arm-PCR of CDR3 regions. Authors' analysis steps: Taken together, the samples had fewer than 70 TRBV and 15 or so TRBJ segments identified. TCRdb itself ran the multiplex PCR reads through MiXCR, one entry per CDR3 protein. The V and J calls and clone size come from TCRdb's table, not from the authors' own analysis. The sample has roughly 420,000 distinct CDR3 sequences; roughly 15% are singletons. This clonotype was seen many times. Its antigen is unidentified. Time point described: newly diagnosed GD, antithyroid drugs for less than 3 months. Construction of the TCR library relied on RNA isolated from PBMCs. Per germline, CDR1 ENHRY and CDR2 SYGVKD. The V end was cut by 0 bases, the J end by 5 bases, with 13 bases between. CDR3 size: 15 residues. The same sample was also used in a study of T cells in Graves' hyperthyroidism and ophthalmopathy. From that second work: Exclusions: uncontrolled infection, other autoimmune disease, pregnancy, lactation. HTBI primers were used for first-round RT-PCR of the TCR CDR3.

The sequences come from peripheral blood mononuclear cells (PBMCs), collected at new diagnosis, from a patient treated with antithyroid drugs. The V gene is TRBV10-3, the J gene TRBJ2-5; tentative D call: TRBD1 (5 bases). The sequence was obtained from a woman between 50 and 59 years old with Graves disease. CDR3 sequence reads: CAISESTVAGETQYF. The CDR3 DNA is TGTGCCATCAGTGAGTCGACAGTGGCTGGGGAGACCCAGTACTTC.